Below, 5 T cell receptor beta chains from the same sample are listed, as sequenced in a study of CD8+ T cells in alopecia areata (dated by TCRdb to 2017 to 2018). Libraries were built with the immunoSEQ multiplex PCR assay. RNA was extracted from all samples and reverse transcribed into cDNA as template for TCR sequencing. Held by TCRdb, this immuneACCESS table contains in-frame sequences only and omits some clones. Under half of the omission traces to an unresolved V gene where checked; the cause of the rest is unknown. In all, the sample holds about 100,000 clones, and 50% to 60% of those were seen once. About a sixth of the sample comes from the top ten. This sample's treatment or condition label indicates: oral pan-JAK inhibitor, 5-10 mg twice daily. Sequences were derived from CD8+ T cells sorted from blood, sampled between weeks 55 and 70, from a patient treated with tofacitinib. The receptors come from a human donor with alopecia areata.

The genes are TRBV9 and TRBJ1-2; D is unresolved. Trimming pared 0 bases from V and 7 bases from J, leaving 13 bases between. The CDR3 is 14 residues long. CDR1 and CDR2 (germline): SGDLS, YYNGEE. This CDR3 is CASSVGVAGRGYTF. CDR3 coding DNA: TGTGCCAGCAGCGTAGGGGTTGCAGGTCGTGGCTACACCTTC.

The rearrangement uses TRBV6-5 and TRBJ2-7; maybe TRBD1 (6 bases). Germline assignment: CDR1 MNHEY and CDR2 SVGAGI. The CDR3 length is 11 residues. Trimming stripped 7 bases from V and 6 bases from J, with 10 bases between. In DNA form, the CDR3 reads TGTGCCAGCATGAAAGGGGGCGAGCAGTACTTC. This translates into CASMKGGEQYF.

The V gene is TRBV29-1, the J gene TRBJ2-5, with D possibly being TRBD1 (8 bases). The CDR3 extends over 15 amino acids. V was clipped by 2 bases and J by 6 bases, with 19 bases between them. CDR1 SQVTM and CDR2 ANQGSEA come from the germline V gene. The CDR3 sequence is CSVEFTGGGMKTQYF. As DNA, the CDR3 is TGCAGCGTTGAATTCACAGGGGGGGGTATGAAGACCCAGTACTTC. The full variable domain, with the rest looked up from reference TRBV29-1 and TRBJ2-5, is SAVISQKPSRDICQRGTSLTIQCQVDSQVTMMFWYRQQPGQSLTLIATANQGSEATYESGFVIDKFPISRPNLTFSTLTVSNMSPEDSSIYLCSVEFTGGGMKTQYFGPGTRLLVL.

The V call is TRBV29-1, the J call TRBJ2-1; 9 bases agree with TRBD1. This CDR3 contains 11 residues. The J segment lost 13 bases and the V segment lost 5 bases, leaving 6 bases of the junction unmatched. Germline CDR1 SQVTM, CDR2 ANQGSEA. This CDR3 is CSVPRDREQFF. CDR3 DNA: TGCAGCGTTCCCCGGGACAGGGAACAGTTCTTC.

V gene TRBV30 combines with J gene TRBJ2-3, with 8 bases fitting TRBD2. Germline CDR1 and CDR2: GTSNPN and SVGIG (reference sequence). V was clipped by 5 bases and J by 3 bases; unmatched bases: 7. CDR3 length: 14 residues. DNA for the CDR3: TGTGCCTGGGCCGGGACTAGACGGACAGATACGCAGTATTTT. It yields the protein CAWAGTRRTDTQYF.